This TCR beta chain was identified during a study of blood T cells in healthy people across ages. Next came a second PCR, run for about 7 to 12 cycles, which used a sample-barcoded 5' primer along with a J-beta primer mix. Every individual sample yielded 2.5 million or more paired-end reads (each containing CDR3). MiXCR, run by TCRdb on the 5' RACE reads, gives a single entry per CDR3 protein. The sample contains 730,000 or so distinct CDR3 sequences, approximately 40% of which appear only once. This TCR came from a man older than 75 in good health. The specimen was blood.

The CDR3 here is CASSPGHDTDTQYF. In DNA form, the CDR3 reads TGCGCCAGCAGCCCCGGACACGACACAGATACGCAGTATTTT. The J gene is TRBJ2-3, the V gene TRBV5-1, with a weak D call TRBD1 (5 bases). The V gene's germline CDR1 is SGHRS and CDR2 YFSETQ. CDR3 size: 14 residues. V shed 4 bases and J shed 2 bases, with 11 bases lying between them. Full variable domain (rest looked up from reference TRBV5-1 and TRBJ2-3): KAGVTQTPRYLIKTRGQQVTLSCSPISGHRSVSWYQQTPGQGLQFLFEYFSETQRNKGNFPGRFSGRQFSNSRSEMNVSTLELGDSALYLCASSPGHDTDTQYFGPGTRLTVL.